This record looks at one T cell receptor beta chain sequence and its context. The antigen remains unidentified. Other nucleotide sequences from this sample produce the same CDR3. CDR1 LGHNA and CDR2 YSLEER come from the germline V gene. V trimming: 4 bases; J trimming: 0 bases; junction bases outside the gene matches: 4. The CDR3 is made up of 15 amino acids. Deep-level settings were used for running the assay. The method was immunoSEQ multiplex PCR; TCRdb's version includes in-frame clones alone and lacks a portion of them. This sample has some 1 million clones, with 65% to 80% found just once. This sample is drawn from a study of shared clonotypes between healthy human individuals. Study-wide points: A few donors had 5% to 6.5% of their naive CD4 clonotypes in common.

Healthy HIV-negative adults without recent acute infections or vaccinations served as donors. This receptor was obtained from a man younger than 30 in good health. The rearrangement links TRBV4-3 to TRBJ2-3; TRBD2 matches 7 bases. The sequencing input was memory CD4+ T cells sorted from blood. As for subset: CD45RA-negative fraction. This CDR3 reads CASSPSGSSTDTQYF. CDR3 DNA sequence: TGCGCCAGCAGCCCTAGCGGATCTAGCACAGATACGCAGTATTTT.